The clone carrying this TCR beta chain was observed once. Antigen unknown. A much larger clone lies one base from this, so it may be a read error. The CDR3 is 14 residues long. Germline V gene data show CDR1 as SQVTM and CDR2 as ANQGSEA. V gave up 7 bases and J gave up 3 bases; unmatched junction bases: 7. The source of the sample is a study of blood T cells in healthy people across ages. Study observations and caveats: The diversity estimates, figures obtained from one million T cells, were considered underestimates.

Using a J-beta primer mix together with a sample-barcoded 5' primer, a second PCR was run for roughly 6 to 11 cycles. TCRdb reanalysed the 5' RACE reads using MiXCR and keeps one entry per CDR3 protein. The repertoire has fewer than 900,000 distinct CDR3 sequences, more than 40% of them found once; the top ten carry roughly 20%. Sequenced sample: blood. The rearrangement joins TRBV29-1 to TRBJ2-1; the match to TRBD2 covers 9 bases. The source of this sequence is a woman aged 60-75 years in good health. This CDR3 is CSAETTSGYNEQFF. CDR3 nucleotide sequence: TGCAGCGCCGAAACGACTAGCGGCTACAATGAGCAGTTCTTC.